Below, 19 T cell receptor beta chains from the same sample are listed, as sequenced in a study of shared clonotypes between healthy human individuals. CD45RO-negative cells were positively selected for CCR7, leaving out terminally differentiated effector memory CD45RA+ cells. The protocol was immunoSEQ multiplex PCR, while the TCRdb copy is restricted to in-frame clones and leaves out a portion. The data hold roughly 890,000 clones, with 90% to 95% observed a single time. The sample was naive CD8+ T cells sorted from blood. These receptors all come from a man aged 25 to 45 in good health.

The chain joins TRBV6-5 to TRBJ2-1; weak D call: TRBD1 (6 bases). The CDR3 has 14 amino acids. The germline V gene has CDR1 MNHEY and CDR2 SVGAGI. Trimming took off 4 bases at V and 10 bases at J, with 17 bases between the two ends. In nucleotides, the CDR3 is TGTGCCAGCAGTTCGTTGCTGGGACATACGGAGCAGTTCTTC. This sequence encodes CASSSLLGHTEQFF.

This sequence joins TRBV5-5 and TRBJ2-3; D might be TRBD2 (5 bases). Trimming removed 1 base from V and 6 bases from J, with 12 bases in between. CDR3 length equals 14 residues. Germline CDR1 SGHKS, CDR2 YYEKEE (reference sequence). DNA for the CDR3: TGTGCCAGCAGCTTGCGAGGGAATGTGGATACGCAGTATTTT. Its translation: CASSLRGNVDTQYF.

The rearrangement links TRBV27 to TRBJ2-1; D unresolved. The V gene lost 7 bases and the J gene lost 7 bases, with 8 bases spanning the gap. Germline V gives CDR1 MNHEY, CDR2 SMNVEV (reference sequence). The CDR3 spans 11 residues. The CDR3 coding sequence is TGTGCCAGCACTGACGGGAATGAGCAGTTCTTC. It yields the protein CASTDGNEQFF.

The chain combines TRBV19 with TRBJ1-4; no firm D call. Germline CDR1 is LNHDA and CDR2 is SQIVND (reference sequence). V was shortened by 1 base and J by 4 bases, with 10 bases between the two germline ends. This CDR3 spans 15 amino acids. The chain's CDR3 is CASSIVAGVNEKLFF. The CDR3 nucleotides read TGTGCCAGTAGTATAGTGGCAGGTGTTAATGAAAAACTGTTTTTT.

The chain links TRBV18 to TRBJ1-5; 8 bases agree with TRBD1. Trimming removed 4 bases from V and 2 bases from J; junction bases left unmatched: 4. Germline-derived CDR1 and CDR2 are KGHSH and LQKENI. The CDR3 is 15 residues long. CDR3 residues: CASSLLQGGNQPQHF. CDR3 in DNA: TGTGCCAGCTCACTACTACAGGGGGGCAATCAGCCCCAGCATTTT.

The chain joins TRBV5-5 to TRBJ2-7; 11 nucleotides line up with TRBD2. The CDR3 sequence is 15 residues long. The V and J ends lost 4 bases and 3 bases, in that order; junction bases with no gene match: 6. Germline CDR1 and CDR2: SGHKS and YYEKEE (reference sequence). The CDR3 sequence is CASSPSGRTFYEQYF. The CDR3 DNA reads as TGTGCCAGCAGCCCTAGCGGGAGGACCTTCTACGAGCAGTACTTC.

With regard to this clone: Other DNA sequences from this sample encode an identical CDR3 as well. V usage is TRBV15 and J usage is TRBJ2-7, with D tentatively TRBD2 (6 bases). Germline-derived CDR1 and CDR2 are LNHNV and YYDKDF (reference sequence). This CDR3 has 14 amino acids. Deletions cut 4 bases from V and 3 bases from J, with 13 bases between. For the CDR3, the DNA is TGTGCCACCAGCACCGGGCGGGGTCTCTACGAGCAGTACTTC. Amino acid sequence: CATSTGRGLYEQYF.

This chain connects TRBV9 to TRBJ1-1; 7 nucleotides match TRBD1. Germline V gene sequence: CDR1 SGDLS, CDR2 YYNGEE. The CDR3 is 15 amino acids. V lost 3 bases, J lost 3 bases, and 8 bases stayed unmatched. The CDR3 here is CASSATGQVHTEAFF. CDR3 bases: TGTGCCAGCAGCGCCACCGGACAGGTCCACACTGAAGCTTTCTTT.

The chain is built from TRBV7-9 and TRBJ2-2; 7 bases fit TRBD2. The length of the CDR3 is 16 residues. From germline, CDR1 is SEHNR and CDR2 FQNEAQ (reference sequence). Trimming took 3 bases from V and 2 from J; bases not matched to a gene: 6. CDR3 nucleotides: TGTGCCAGCAGCTTTGGGCTAGCGGTTAACACCGGGGAGCTGTTTTTT. Amino acid sequence: CASSFGLAVNTGELFF.

The V call is TRBV6-6, the J call TRBJ2-1; D ambiguous. V was pared by 6 bases and J by 3 bases, with 12 bases between. Germline loops: CDR1 MNHNY, CDR2 SVGAGI (reference sequence). The CDR3 sequence is 14 residues long. The CDR3 loop is CASREARNYNEQFF. CDR3 nucleotides: TGTGCCAGCAGAGAGGCTAGAAACTACAATGAGCAGTTCTTC.

The V and J genes are TRBV7-9 and TRBJ1-1; D not resolved. V dropped 0 bases and J dropped 1 base, with 15 bases sitting between them. CDR3 length: 17 amino acids. Germline V gene sequence: CDR1 SEHNR, CDR2 FQNEAQ (reference sequence). CDR3 protein: CASSLASEDPRNTEAFF. CDR3 coding DNA: TGTGCCAGCAGCTTAGCGAGTGAGGACCCCCGGAACACTGAAGCTTTCTTT.

V usage is TRBV27 and J usage is TRBJ1-5; D call uncertain. V dropped 7 bases and J dropped 5 bases, with 12 bases sitting between them. This CDR3 has 13 residues. The germline V gene has CDR1 MNHEY and CDR2 SMNVEV (reference sequence). CDR3 nucleotide sequence: TGTGCCAGCACCGACCGGAGGGATCAGCCCCAGCATTTT. Translated, it gives CASTDRRDQPQHF.

The V call is TRBV28, the J call TRBJ2-7; 7 positions agree with TRBD1. The CDR3 consists of 14 residues. The germline gives CDR1 MDHEN, CDR2 SYDVKM. With V trimmed by 2 bases and J by 5 bases, 6 bases remained unmatched. CDR3 sequence (DNA): TGTGCCAGCAGTTTAGAGGGGGCAGGGGACGAGCAGTACTTC. This gives the protein CASSLEGAGDEQYF. The whole variable domain, filled in from reference TRBV28 and TRBJ2-7, reads DVKVTQSSRYLVKRTGEKVFLECVQDMDHENMFWYRQDPGLGLRLIYFSYDVKMKEKGDIPEGYSVSREKKERFSLILESASTNQTSMYLCASSLEGAGDEQYFGPGTRLTVT.

The chain joins TRBV10-1 to TRBJ2-1, with D perhaps TRBD2 (6 bases). This CDR3 region has 14 residues. Germline-derived CDR1 and CDR2 are WNHNN and SYGVQD (reference sequence). The germline V and J ends were trimmed by 4 bases and 4 bases, with 11 bases remaining between them. DNA of the CDR3: TGCGCCAGCAGTGTGGGGAGCGGGTACAATGAGCAGTTCTTC. Its translation: CASSVGSGYNEQFF.

The chain couples TRBV6-6 to TRBJ1-2, with a tentative D call TRBD1 (6 bases). The V end was cut by 4 bases, the J end by 2 bases, with 17 bases between. CDR3 length equals 16 residues. Germline V gene data show CDR1 as MNHNY and CDR2 as SVGAGI (reference sequence). As DNA, the CDR3 is TGTGCCAGCAGTTCACCACCGGGACACCAGAACTATGGCTACACCTTC. It specifies CASSSPPGHQNYGYTF.

The chain couples TRBV10-2 to TRBJ2-3, with 8 bases fitting TRBD2. Unmatched junction bases numbered 10, after V lost 7 bases and J lost 4 bases. Germline CDR1 and CDR2: WSHSY and SAAADI. The CDR3 loop spans 15 amino acids. For the CDR3, the DNA is TGCGCCAGCATTGAACAGCGGGAGAGGGCAGATACGCAGTATTTT. This translates into CASIEQRERADTQYF.

The chain combines TRBV9 with TRBJ2-2, with 7 bases that match TRBD2. This CDR3 comprises 16 residues. Germline lookup yields CDR1 SGDLS and CDR2 YYNGEE. The V segment lost 0 bases and the J segment 1 base; nucleotides outside the gene matches: 3. This CDR3 reads CASSVAAGVNTGELFF. The CDR3 nucleotides are TGTGCCAGCAGCGTAGCTGCGGGAGTGAACACCGGGGAGCTGTTTTTT. The complete variable domain, with remaining parts taken from reference TRBV9 and TRBJ2-2, reads DSGVTQTPKHLITATGQRVTLRCSPRSGDLSVYWYQQSLDQGLQFLIQYYNGEERAKGNILERFSAQQFPDLHSELNLSSLELGDSALYFCASSVAAGVNTGELFFGEGSRLTVL.

The chain uses TRBV10-3 and TRBJ2-1, with 8 bases lining up with TRBD2. CDR3 length: 12 amino acids. From germline, CDR1 is ENHRY and CDR2 SYGVKD. Trimming cost V 8 bases and J 8 bases; bases outside gene matches: 5. CDR3 in amino acids: CAIGLAGDEQFF. The CDR3 nucleotides read TGTGCCATCGGACTAGCTGGCGATGAGCAGTTCTTC.

The gene calls are TRBV14 and TRBJ1-2, with D unclear. The germline V gene encodes CDR1 SGHDN and CDR2 FVKESK. V shed 3 bases and J shed 8 bases, with 16 bases lying between them. The CDR3 contains 14 residues. CDR3 sequence reads: CASSQLLFGGGYTF. The CDR3 bases are TGTGCCAGCAGCCAGCTTCTCTTCGGAGGAGGCTACACCTTC.